The present T cell receptor (beta chain) was sequenced within a study of breast tumors, draining lymph nodes, adjacent tissues. This clonotype has at least ten counts. Its antigen is still unknown. Points from the study as a whole: Tumor repertoires ranked between lymph nodes and nontumor tissue in diversity, with V and J gene preferences.

TCRdb analysed the multiplex PCR reads with MiXCR anew, one entry per CDR3 protein. The sample shows some 150,000 distinct CDR3 sequences, approximately 20% of them seen only once. The lymph nodes were axillary draining lymph nodes from breast cancer patients. The V gene's germline CDR1 is SGHAT and CDR2 FQNNGV. V shed 5 bases and J 5 bases; nucleotides not matched to a gene: 10. This CDR3 comprises 17 residues. V is TRBV11-2 and J is TRBJ2-2; TRBD1 matches 11 bases. The sequenced sample consisted of axillary lymph node tissue. This receptor was taken from a female donor with breast cancer. Some clones in this sample may be carry-over from other donors' samples. CDR3 residues: CASSLRTGGRVTGELFF. CDR3 DNA: TGTGCCAGCAGCCTTAGGACAGGGGGCCGGGTAACCGGGGAGCTGTTTTTT.